A single sample is the source of the 21 T cell receptor beta chains below, sequenced in a study of blood T cell repertoires in COVID-19. Profiling relied on immunoSEQ multiplex PCR, and the TCRdb table lists in-frame clones only, not all of them. The repertoire holds roughly 180,000 clones, about 90% seen once, with 2% to 2.5% in the top ten. The specimen sequenced was PBMCs or T cells enriched from blood (not recorded which). The receptors derive from a young woman who had recovered from COVID-19.

This chain joins TRBV6-5 and TRBJ1-5; D remains ambiguous. Germline V gene sequence: CDR1 MNHEY, CDR2 SVGAGI. Between the trimmed V and J ends, which lost 7 bases and 0 bases, there was a span of 10 bases. The CDR3 runs to 14 residues. CDR3 sequence: CASKVRASNQPQHF. The DNA for the CDR3 is TGTGCCAGCAAGGTGAGGGCTAGCAATCAGCCCCAGCATTTT.

This sequence joins TRBV7-2 and TRBJ1-4; the D gene is possibly TRBD1 (6 bases). V was cut by 4 bases and J by 7 bases, with 13 bases left in between. Germline V gene sequence: CDR1 SGHTA, CDR2 FQGNSA. This CDR3 spans 14 amino acids. CDR3 bases: TGTGCCAGCAGCTCCCCGACAGGAGGTGAAAAACTGTTTTTT. It codes for CASSSPTGGEKLFF.

The gene calls are TRBV3-1 (or the pseudogene TRBV3-2) and TRBJ2-5; TRBD1 matches at 10 bases. V shed 3 bases and J 1 base; nucleotides not matched to a gene: 5. CDR1 is LGHDT and CDR2 is YNNKEL in the germline V gene (reference sequence). This CDR3 spans 16 amino acids. The CDR3 spells CASSHVDRGIQETQYF. In DNA, the CDR3 is TGTGCCAGCAGCCATGTGGACAGGGGGATCCAAGAGACCCAGTACTTC.

This clone was seen more than once but under ten times. The rearrangement links TRBV6-2 or TRBV6-3 to TRBJ2-2, with 7 bases lining up with TRBD1. Germline V gives CDR1 MNHEY, CDR2 SVGEGT. V was pared by 0 bases and J by 3 bases, with 10 bases of the junction left unmatched. The CDR3 covers 18 residues. The CDR3 protein is CASSYSWDPGTDTGELFF. The CDR3 DNA sequence: TGTGCCAGCAGTTACTCGTGGGACCCCGGGACAGACACCGGGGAGCTGTTTTTT.

This chain links TRBV7-3 with TRBJ2-1; TRBD2 is a possible D gene (7 bases). Between the trimmed V and J ends, which lost 6 bases and 6 bases, there was a span of 18 bases. The CDR3 runs 15 residues. Per the germline V gene, CDR1 is SGHTA and CDR2 is FQGTGA. CDR3 DNA: TGTGCCAGCAGTTACCTAGCGGTAGGGGGCAATGAGCAGTTCTTC. Residues: CASSYLAVGGNEQFF.

The rearrangement uses TRBV5-1 and TRBJ2-7, with 10 bases lining up with TRBD1. The V gene end was trimmed by 3 bases and the J gene end by 4 bases; junction bases not matched to a gene: 7. Per the germline V gene, CDR1 is SGHRS and CDR2 is YFSETQ. The CDR3 is made up of 15 amino acids. CDR3 in amino acids: CASSYTGQGTYEQYF. The CDR3 DNA is TGCGCCAGCAGCTATACGGGACAGGGGACTTACGAGCAGTACTTC.

This rearrangement joins TRBV10-3 to TRBJ2-7; D possibly corresponds to TRBD1 (5 bases). This CDR3 is 15 amino acids long. Trimming cost V 3 bases and J 2 bases, with 14 bases left between them. Germline lookup yields CDR1 ENHRY and CDR2 SYGVKD. CDR3 protein: CAISDLGVVTYEQYF. CDR3 DNA: TGTGCCATCAGTGATTTAGGGGTCGTGACCTACGAGCAGTACTTC.

In its sample, this clone was seen once. V and J are TRBV5-5 and TRBJ2-7, with D perhaps TRBD2 (7 bases). The V gene lost 5 bases and the J gene lost 4 bases, with 19 bases spanning the gap. The CDR3 sequence is 15 residues long. From germline, CDR1 is SGHKS and CDR2 YYEKEE (reference sequence). The CDR3, as DNA: TGTGCCAGCAGACGGGGGGCGGGAGATTGGTACGAGCAGTACTTC. It is translated as CASRRGAGDWYEQYF. Full variable domain (remainder filled in from reference TRBV5-5 and TRBJ2-7): DAGVTQSPTHLIKTRGQQVTLRCSPISGHKSVSWYQQVLGQGPQFIFQYYEKEERGRGNFPDRFSARQFPNYSSELNVNALLLGDSALYLCASRRGAGDWYEQYFGPGTRLTVT.

This chain's CDR3 is CASSLDLFTDTQYF. DNA for the CDR3: TGTGCCAGCAGCTTAGATCTGTTCACAGATACGCAGTATTTT. The chain recombines TRBV11-2 with TRBJ2-3; D is unclear. This CDR3 is built from 14 residues. Germline lookup yields CDR1 SGHAT and CDR2 FQNNGV. V shed 0 bases and J shed 2 bases, with 6 bases lying between them. Supplemented by reference TRBV11-2 and TRBJ2-3, the full variable domain reads EAGVAQSPRYKIIEKRQSVAFWCNPISGHATLYWYQQILGQGPKLLIQFQNNGVVDDSQLPKDRFSAERLKGVDSTLKIQPAKLEDSAVYLCASSLDLFTDTQYFGPGTRLTVL.

The CDR3 loop is CAWSVMGSSNSPLHF. The CDR3 nucleotides read TGTGCCTGGAGTGTAATGGGCAGTAGTAATTCACCCCTCCACTTT. This chain joins TRBV30 and TRBJ1-6; D gene ambiguous. Germline V gives CDR1 GTSNPN, CDR2 SVGIG (reference sequence). V was cut by 0 bases and J by 6 bases, with 12 bases left in between. The CDR3 runs to 15 residues.

V is TRBV11-1 and J is TRBJ2-2; D ambiguous. V lost 0 bases and J 4 bases, leaving 12 bases between the germline ends. The germline V gene has CDR1 SGHAT and CDR2 FQDESV (reference sequence). This CDR3 is built from 16 residues. DNA of the CDR3: TGTGCCAGCAGCTTAGCGTTGGGCAGACGCACCGGGGAGCTGTTTTTT. It is translated as CASSLALGRRTGELFF.

The J gene is TRBJ1-6, the V gene TRBV12-5; D gene ambiguous. This CDR3 is 15 amino acids long. Trimming took 0 bases from V and 7 from J, leaving 10 bases between them. The germline V gene encodes CDR1 LGHNT and CDR2 FRNRAP. The DNA for the CDR3 is TGTGCTAGTGGTTTGGTAAACAGTTTCAATTCACCCCTCCACTTT. As protein: CASGLVNSFNSPLHF.

This clone was observed a single time. The rearrangement joins TRBV2 to TRBJ1-2, with 8 bases fitting TRBD1. The CDR3 is 16 amino acids. The junction had 8 bases not matched to a gene; V was cut back by 2 bases and J by 3 bases. The germline CDR1 and CDR2 sequences are SNHLY and FYNNEI. The CDR3 region is CASSELAGGAYYGYTF. DNA for the CDR3: TGTGCCAGCAGTGAACTGGCAGGGGGCGCGTACTATGGCTACACCTTC. Filled out from reference TRBV2 and TRBJ1-2, the complete variable domain reads EPEVTQTPSHQVTQMGQEVILRCVPISNHLYFYWYRQILGQKVEFLVSFYNNEISEKSEIFDDQFSVERPDGSNFTLKIRSTKLEDSAMYFCASSELAGGAYYGYTFGSGTRLTVV.

This clone was seen a few times. This rearrangement joins TRBV25-1 to TRBJ2-7, with D unclear. Germline values: CDR1 MGHDK, CDR2 SYGVNS. Trimming cost V 0 bases and J 4 bases, with 10 bases left between them. This CDR3 is 14 amino acids long. The CDR3 loop reads CASSEYGDGYEQYF. The CDR3 region has the DNA TGTGCCAGCAGTGAATATGGAGACGGGTACGAGCAGTACTTC.

The V and J genes are TRBV4-2 and TRBJ2-5; 8 bases match TRBD2. Germline CDR1 and CDR2: LGHNA and YNFKEQ. V was clipped by 4 bases and J by 1 base; unmatched bases: 8. The CDR3 has 16 amino acids. Here the CDR3 reads CASSRGDSGIQETQYF. The CDR3 DNA sequence: TGTGCCAGCAGCCGAGGGGATAGCGGGATCCAAGAGACCCAGTACTTC.

CDR3 loop: CASSPTVYNEQFF. Here the CDR3 DNA reads TGTGCCAGCAGCCCGACAGTTTACAATGAGCAGTTCTTC. The gene calls are TRBV4-2 and TRBJ2-1, with TRBD1 as a possible D gene (5 bases). Trimming stripped 4 bases from V and 4 bases from J, with 8 bases between. Germline V gene data show CDR1 as LGHNA and CDR2 as YNFKEQ. This CDR3 comprises 13 residues.

The V gene is TRBV19, the J gene TRBJ1-5; TRBD1 might be the D (5 bases). V gave up 3 bases and J gave up 6 bases, with 9 bases separating them. The CDR3 covers 13 residues. The V gene's germline CDR1 is LNHDA and CDR2 SQIVND (reference sequence). In nucleotides, the CDR3 is TGTGCCAGTAGTATCAGGGCCGGTCAGCCCCAGCATTTT. Translation: CASSIRAGQPQHF.

This chain joins TRBV19 and TRBJ1-1, with D tentatively TRBD1 (5 bases). The germline V gene has CDR1 LNHDA and CDR2 SQIVND (reference sequence). This CDR3 is built from 14 residues. V was cut by 7 bases and J by 6 bases, with 18 bases left in between. The CDR3, as DNA: TGTGCCAGTAAGGGGAACCTGGGGGAGGCTGAAGCTTTCTTT. Translation gives CASKGNLGEAEAFF. The full variable domain, its missing parts supplied by reference TRBV19 and TRBJ1-1, is DGGITQSPKYLFRKEGQNVTLSCEQNLNHDAMYWYRQDPGQGLRLIYYSQIVNDFQKGDIAEGYSVSREKKESFPLTVTSAQKNPTAFYLCASKGNLGEAEAFFGQGTRLTVV.

This chain joins TRBV6-6 and TRBJ2-2, with TRBD2 matching 13 bases. Germline CDR1 and CDR2: MNHNY and SVGAGI (reference sequence). The CDR3 has 22 amino acids. V lost 5 bases to trimming and J lost 0 bases; unmatched junction nucleotides: 18. The CDR3: CASSLIRTSGSLIVANTGELFF. The CDR3 DNA reads TGTGCCAGCAGTCTCATAAGGACTAGCGGGAGTCTCATCGTGGCGAACACCGGGGAGCTGTTTTTT.

The chain joins TRBV27 to TRBJ1-2, with 8 bases fitting TRBD1. Germline V gene lookup returns CDR1 MNHEY and CDR2 SMNVEV (reference sequence). The CDR3 is made up of 15 amino acids. The trim removed 6 bases at V and 3 bases at J, leaving 9 bases unmatched. DNA of the CDR3: TGTGCCAGCAGACCGTTGACAGGGGCTGACTATGGCTACACCTTC. It codes for CASRPLTGADYGYTF.

The genes are TRBV27 and TRBJ2-7; 10 bases align to TRBD1. Germline V lookup: CDR1 MNHEY, CDR2 SMNVEV (reference sequence). CDR3 length: 14 residues. Trimming cost V 5 bases and J 5 bases; bases outside gene matches: 6. CDR3 sequence: CASSMGQGLNEQYF. DNA for the CDR3: TGTGCCAGCAGTATGGGACAGGGGCTGAACGAGCAGTACTTC.